This T cell receptor beta chain is from a study of OX40 agonist ivuxolimab in advanced cancers. Notes on this clone: The identical CDR3 is also encoded by other nucleotide sequences in the sample.

The method was immunoSEQ multiplex PCR; TCRdb's version includes in-frame clones alone and lacks a portion of them. The table shows fewer than 30,000 clones, with 88% occurring only once. This CDR3 comprises 14 residues. Germline CDR1 and CDR2: SGHRS and YFSETQ. J gave up 4 bases and V 3 bases, and 2 bases lay outside the gene matches. The TCR was taken from an adult with an advanced solid tumor such as melanoma, head and neck, liver or kidney cancer. This specimen was CD4+ or CD8+ T cells sorted from blood, taken in a trial of the OX40 agonist ivuxolimab. The chain is built from TRBV5-1 and TRBJ2-1; 9 bases agree with TRBD2. The CDR3 region is CASSSSGGYNEQFF. The CDR3 coding sequence is TGCGCCAGCAGCTCCAGCGGGGGGTACAATGAGCAGTTCTTC. The full variable domain, rest sourced from reference TRBV5-1 and TRBJ2-1, is KAGVTQTPRYLIKTRGQQVTLSCSPISGHRSVSWYQQTPGQGLQFLFEYFSETQRNKGNFPGRFSGRQFSNSRSEMNVSTLELGDSALYLCASSSSGGYNEQFFGPGTRLTVL.